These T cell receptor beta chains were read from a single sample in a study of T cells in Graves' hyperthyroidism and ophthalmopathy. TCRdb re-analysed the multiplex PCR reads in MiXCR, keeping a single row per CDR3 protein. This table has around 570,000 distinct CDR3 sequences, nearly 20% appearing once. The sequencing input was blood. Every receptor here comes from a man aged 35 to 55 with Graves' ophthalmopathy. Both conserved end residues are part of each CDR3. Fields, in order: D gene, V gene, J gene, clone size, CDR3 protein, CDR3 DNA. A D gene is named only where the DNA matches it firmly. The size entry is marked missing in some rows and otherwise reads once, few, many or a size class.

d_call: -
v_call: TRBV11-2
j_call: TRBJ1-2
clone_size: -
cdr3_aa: CASSSGFSGGYTF
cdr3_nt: TGTGCCAGCAGCTCCGGCTTTTCGGGAGGCTACACCTTC

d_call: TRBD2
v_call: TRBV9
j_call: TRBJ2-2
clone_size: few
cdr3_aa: CASSSPRETSGRIGELFF
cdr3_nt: TGTGCCAGCAGCTCCCCTCGAGAGACTAGCGGGAGAATCGGGGAGCTGTTTTTT

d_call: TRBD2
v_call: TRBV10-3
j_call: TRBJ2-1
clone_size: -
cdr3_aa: CAIHGAGASSYNEQFF
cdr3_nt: TGTGCCATCCACGGAGCGGGGGCTAGCTCCTACAATGAGCAGTTCTTC

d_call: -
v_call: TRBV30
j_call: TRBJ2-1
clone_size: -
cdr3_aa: CAWSAINNEQFF
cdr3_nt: TGTGCCTGGAGTGCCATTAACAATGAGCAGTTCTTC

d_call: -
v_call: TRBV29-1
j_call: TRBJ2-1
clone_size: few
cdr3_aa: CSVGFGRGEQFF
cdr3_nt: TGCAGCGTTGGGTTCGGGCGGGGTGAGCAGTTCTTC

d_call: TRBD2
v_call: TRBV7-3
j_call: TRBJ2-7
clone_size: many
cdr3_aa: CASSKQGAGGVHEQYF
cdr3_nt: TGTGCCAGCAGCAAGCAGGGCGCGGGGGGGGTCCACGAGCAGTACTTC

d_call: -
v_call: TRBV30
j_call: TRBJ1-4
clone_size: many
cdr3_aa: CAWSVRPNEKLFF
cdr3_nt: TGTGCCTGGAGTGTAAGGCCGAATGAAAAACTGTTTTTT

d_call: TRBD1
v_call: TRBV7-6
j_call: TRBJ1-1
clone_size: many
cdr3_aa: CASSLDRGRNTEAFF
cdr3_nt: TGTGCCAGCAGCTTAGACAGGGGTAGGAACACTGAAGCTTTCTTT

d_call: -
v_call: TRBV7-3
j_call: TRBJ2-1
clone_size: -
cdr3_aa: CASSSFGNEQFF
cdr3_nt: TGTGCCAGCAGCTCCTTTGGTAATGAGCAGTTCTTC

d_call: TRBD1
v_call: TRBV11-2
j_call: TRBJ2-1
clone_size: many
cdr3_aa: CASSFRQGYNEQFF
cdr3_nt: TGTGCCAGCAGCTTCAGACAGGGATACAATGAGCAGTTCTTC

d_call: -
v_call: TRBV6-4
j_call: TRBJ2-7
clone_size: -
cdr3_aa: CASSDRGCPTPGPSSYEQYF
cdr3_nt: TGTGCCAGCAGTGACCGGGGGTGCCCAACCCCTGGGCCCTCCTCCTACGAGCAGTACTTC

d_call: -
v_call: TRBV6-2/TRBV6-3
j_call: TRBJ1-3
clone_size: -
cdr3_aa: CASGYREASGNTIYF
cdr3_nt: TGTGCCAGCGGTTACAGAGAGGCCTCTGGAAACACCATATATTTT

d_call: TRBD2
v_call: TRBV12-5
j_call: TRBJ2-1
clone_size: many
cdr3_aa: CASGSSGGIYDEQFF
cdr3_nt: TGTGCTAGTGGTTCGAGCGGGGGGATATACGATGAGCAGTTCTTC

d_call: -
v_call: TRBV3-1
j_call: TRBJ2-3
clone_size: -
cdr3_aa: CASSQIAADTQYF
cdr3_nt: TGTGCCAGCAGCCAGATAGCGGCGGATACGCAGTATTTT

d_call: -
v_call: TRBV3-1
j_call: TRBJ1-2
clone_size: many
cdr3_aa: CASSQKPQATYGYTF
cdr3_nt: TGTGCCAGCAGCCAAAAGCCCCAGGCTACCTATGGCTACACCTTC

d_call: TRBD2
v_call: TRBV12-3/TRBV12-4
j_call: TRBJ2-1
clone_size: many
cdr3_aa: CASSPSGGVDEQFF
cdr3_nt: TGTGCCAGCAGTCCTAGCGGGGGGGTGGATGAGCAGTTCTTC

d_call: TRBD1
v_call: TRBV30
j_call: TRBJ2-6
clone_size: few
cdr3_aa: CAWSPSRDRVYYRTNVLTF
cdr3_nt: TGTGCCTGGAGTCCAAGCCGGGACAGGGTTTACTATAGGACCAACGTCCTGACTTTC

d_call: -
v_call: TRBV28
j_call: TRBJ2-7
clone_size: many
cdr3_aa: CASSSQGGLSYEQYF
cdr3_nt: TGTGCCAGCAGTTCACAGGGTGGCCTATCCTACGAGCAGTACTTC

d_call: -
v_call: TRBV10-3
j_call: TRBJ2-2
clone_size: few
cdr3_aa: CAIRQGLMNTGELFF
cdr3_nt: TGTGCCATCAGGCAGGGTTTAATGAACACCGGGGAGCTGTTTTTT

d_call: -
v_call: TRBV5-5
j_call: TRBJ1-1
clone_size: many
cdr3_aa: CASSFGMSPFF
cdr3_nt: TGTGCCAGCAGCTTCGGTATGAGCCCTTTCTTT

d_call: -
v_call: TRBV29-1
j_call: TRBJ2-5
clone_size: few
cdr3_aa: CSADPGGQETQYF
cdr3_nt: TGCAGCGCCGACCCCGGGGGACAAGAGACCCAGTACTTC

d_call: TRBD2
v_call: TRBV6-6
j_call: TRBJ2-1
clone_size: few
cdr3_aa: CASSYRIRAGYGNEQFF
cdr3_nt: TGTGCCAGCAGTTACCGGATAAGAGCGGGATATGGCAATGAGCAGTTCTTC

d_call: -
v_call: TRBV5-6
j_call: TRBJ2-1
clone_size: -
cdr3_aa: CASSSRGRERNEQFF
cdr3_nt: TGTGCCAGCAGCTCCAGGGGGAGGGAGAGGAATGAGCAGTTCTTC

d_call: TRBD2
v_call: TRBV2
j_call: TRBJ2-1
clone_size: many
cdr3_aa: CASSVERGAYNEQFF
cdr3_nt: TGTGCCAGCAGTGTGGAGCGGGGGGCCTACAATGAGCAGTTCTTC

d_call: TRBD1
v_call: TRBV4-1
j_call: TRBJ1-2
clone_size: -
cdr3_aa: CASSPREGASGYTF
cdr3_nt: TGCGCCAGCAGCCCCCGCGAGGGGGCAAGTGGCTACACCTTC

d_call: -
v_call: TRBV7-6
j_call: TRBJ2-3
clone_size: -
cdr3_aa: CASSLRWGVSTDTQYF
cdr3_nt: TGTGCCAGCAGCTTGAGGTGGGGGGTCAGCACAGATACGCAGTATTTT

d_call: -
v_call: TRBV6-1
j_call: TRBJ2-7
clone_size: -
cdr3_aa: CASSDYRDGPYEQYF
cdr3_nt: TGTGCCAGCAGTGATTACCGGGACGGTCCCTACGAGCAGTACTTC

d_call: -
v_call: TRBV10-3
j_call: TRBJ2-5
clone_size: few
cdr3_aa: CAIRDNSALQETQYF
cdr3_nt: TGTGCCATCAGAGATAACAGCGCCCTACAAGAGACCCAGTACTTC

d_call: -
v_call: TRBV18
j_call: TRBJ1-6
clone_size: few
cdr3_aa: CASSPPKGPNSPLHF
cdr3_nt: TGTGCCAGCTCACCACCCAAAGGGCCCAATTCACCCCTCCACTTT

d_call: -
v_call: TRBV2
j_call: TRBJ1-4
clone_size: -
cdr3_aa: CASRGMANEKLFF
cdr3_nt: TGTGCCAGCAGGGGGATGGCTAATGAAAAACTGTTTTTT

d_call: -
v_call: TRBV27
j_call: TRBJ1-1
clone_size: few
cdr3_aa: CASRGMTAYAFF
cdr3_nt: TGTGCCAGCAGGGGCATGACAGCTTACGCTTTCTTT

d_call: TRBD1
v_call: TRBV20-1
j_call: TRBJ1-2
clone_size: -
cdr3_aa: CSAHGQGLDGYTF
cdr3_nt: TGCAGTGCCCACGGACAGGGATTAGATGGCTACACCTTC